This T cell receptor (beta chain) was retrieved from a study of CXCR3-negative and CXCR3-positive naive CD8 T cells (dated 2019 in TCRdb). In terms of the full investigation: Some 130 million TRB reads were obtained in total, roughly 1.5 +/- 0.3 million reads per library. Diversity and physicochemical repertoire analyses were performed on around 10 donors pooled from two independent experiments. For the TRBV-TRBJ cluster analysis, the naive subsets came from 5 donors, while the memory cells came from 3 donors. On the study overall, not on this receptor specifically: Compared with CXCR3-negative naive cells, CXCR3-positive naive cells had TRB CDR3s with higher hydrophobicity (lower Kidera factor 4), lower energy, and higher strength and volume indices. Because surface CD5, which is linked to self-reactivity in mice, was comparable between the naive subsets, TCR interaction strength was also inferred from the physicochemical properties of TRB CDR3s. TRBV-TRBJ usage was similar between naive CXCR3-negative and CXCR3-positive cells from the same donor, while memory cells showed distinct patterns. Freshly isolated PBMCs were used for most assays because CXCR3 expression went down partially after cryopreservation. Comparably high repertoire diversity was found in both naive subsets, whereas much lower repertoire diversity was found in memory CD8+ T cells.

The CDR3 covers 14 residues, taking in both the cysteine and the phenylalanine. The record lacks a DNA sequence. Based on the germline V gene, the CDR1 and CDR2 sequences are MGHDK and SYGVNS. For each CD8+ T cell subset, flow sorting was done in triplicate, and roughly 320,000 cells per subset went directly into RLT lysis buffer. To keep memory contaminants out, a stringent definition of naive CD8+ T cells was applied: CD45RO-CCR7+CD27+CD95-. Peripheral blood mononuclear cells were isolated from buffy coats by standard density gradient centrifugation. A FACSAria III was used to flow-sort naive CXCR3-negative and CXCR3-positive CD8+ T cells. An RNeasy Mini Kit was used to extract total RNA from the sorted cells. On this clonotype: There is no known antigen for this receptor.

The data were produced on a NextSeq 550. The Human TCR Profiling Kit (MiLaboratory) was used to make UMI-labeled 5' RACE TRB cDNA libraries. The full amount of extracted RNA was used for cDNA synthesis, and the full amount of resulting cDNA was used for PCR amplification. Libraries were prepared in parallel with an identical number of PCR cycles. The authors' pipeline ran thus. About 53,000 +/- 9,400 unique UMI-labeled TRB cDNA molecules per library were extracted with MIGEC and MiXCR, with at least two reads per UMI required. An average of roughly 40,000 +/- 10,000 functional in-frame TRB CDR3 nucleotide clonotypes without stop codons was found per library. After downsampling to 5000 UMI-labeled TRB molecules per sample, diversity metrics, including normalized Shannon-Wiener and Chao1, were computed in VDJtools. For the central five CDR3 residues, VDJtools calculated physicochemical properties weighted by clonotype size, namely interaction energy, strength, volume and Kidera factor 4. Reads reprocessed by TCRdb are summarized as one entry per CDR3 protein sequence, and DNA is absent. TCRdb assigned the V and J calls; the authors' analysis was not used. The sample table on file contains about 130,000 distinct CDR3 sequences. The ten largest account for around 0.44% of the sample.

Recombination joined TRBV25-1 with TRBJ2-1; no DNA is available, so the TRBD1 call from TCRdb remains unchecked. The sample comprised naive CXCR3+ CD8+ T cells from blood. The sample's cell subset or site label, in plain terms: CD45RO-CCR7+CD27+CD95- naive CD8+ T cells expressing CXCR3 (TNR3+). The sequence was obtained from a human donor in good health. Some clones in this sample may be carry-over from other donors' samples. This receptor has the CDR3 CASSEGQGASEQFF.